The TCR beta chain under discussion was sequenced for a study of cytomegalovirus exposure and HLA in healthy donors. About this clone itself: Its antigen is unknown.

The data were produced by immunoSEQ multiplex PCR, yet TCRdb's version contains in-frame clones alone and is incomplete. This table holds approximately 210,000 clones, 85% to 90% found once. Overall study findings and caveats: Reportedly, diagnosis of cytomegalovirus status by the classifier showed high specificity and sensitivity.

The V gene lost 3 bases and the J gene lost 1 base, with 9 bases spanning the gap. The germline gives CDR1 SNHLY, CDR2 FYNNEI. This CDR3 has 15 amino acids. V usage is TRBV2 and J usage is TRBJ2-2, with TRBD2 as a possible D gene (5 bases). The sample taken for sequencing was PBMCs. This receptor was obtained from a woman between 18 and 30 years old in good health and CMV-seronegative. CDR3 in amino acids: CASSEASWNTGELFF. The CDR3 DNA reads TGTGCCAGCAGTGAGGCTAGCTGGAACACCGGGGAGCTGTTTTTT.